The following is a T cell receptor beta chain sequence with its context. These data are taken from a study of cytomegalovirus exposure and HLA in healthy donors. Germline V gene lookup returns CDR1 KGHSH and CDR2 LQKENI. The V end was cut by 3 bases, the J end by 7 bases, with 22 bases between. The CDR3 covers 18 residues. PCR primers comprised 60 Vbeta and 13 Jbeta primers. Sequenced by immunoSEQ multiplex PCR; TCRdb stores in-frame clones only, minus some. The sample lists over 65,000 clones, approximately 75% occurring once. The source of this sequence is a man aged 55 to 70 in good health and CMV-seropositive. The sequenced sample was PBMCs. The chain has TRBV18 and TRBJ1-6, with D perhaps matching TRBD1 (5 bases). This CDR3 reads CASSPNPGQPGRNSPLHF. The CDR3 DNA reads as TGTGCCAGCTCACCCAACCCAGGGCAGCCGGGTCGGAATTCACCCCTCCACTTT.